The source of this T cell receptor (beta chain) is a study of CD8 T cells in Susac syndrome (dated by TCRdb to the late 2010s). About the full investigation: Whether CD8+ T cell activation and differentiation in Susac syndrome was antigen driven was tested using repertoire sequencing. Overall study results and their limits: The TCR sequencing and HLA analysis was acknowledged to have included a relatively small number of individuals.

On this clonotype: Its target antigen remains unknown. Base qualities were left out, and no much larger clone turns up one base away.

RNA was extracted using the RNeasy kit, and roughly 0.45 to 1 microgram was reverse transcribed with random hexamers. The immunoSEQ multiplex PCR assay, covering 54 Vbeta and 13 Jbeta segments, was used to amplify TCR beta CDR3 regions. PCR amplification bias was corrected using a synthetic template baseline for primer optimization and computational correction. The authors processed their data as follows. Reads were annotated to V, D and J genes per IMGT and analyzed with immunoSEQ Analyzer, keeping only productive sequences. Clonality was calculated as one minus the Shannon entropy normalized by log2 of the number of productive unique sequences. For each patient and control, public and private clones were evaluated among the 100 most prevalent clones. Susac-specific clones were defined as absent from healthy and MS cohorts, roughly 1,100 published viral clones and other ImmuneACCESS disease sequences. TCRdb trimmed public reads at Q25 via fastp, called clones via MiXCR and kept in-frame beta chains. Rows with a matching CDR3 protein are joined into one entry that keeps the most common DNA and genes. The V and J calls and clone size come from TCRdb's table, not from the authors' own analysis. The sample data list 150,000 to 200,000 distinct CDR3 sequences, and around 94% of these were observed just once. Of the sample, more than 0.12% is held by the ten largest clones.

Peripheral blood CD8+ and CD4+ T cells from healthy donors, Susac syndrome patients and multiple sclerosis patients were profiled using high-throughput TCR beta sequencing. Healthy donors were included as age- and sex-matched controls. Bulk CD8+ and CD4+ T cells were purified by magnetic negative isolation, while CD8+ TEMRA cells were enriched using FACS. Blood was collected in EDTA tubes and processed within 24 hours, with PBMCs isolated through density gradient centrifugation. PBMCs destined for TCR sequencing were cryopreserved in liquid nitrogen and later thawed in a 37 °C water bath. The sorted or isolated CD4+, CD8+ and CD8+ TEMRA cells had a purity of 90% or higher. The source is a human donor in good health. Sequenced input: CD4+ T cells from PBMCs.

The encoded CDR3 is CASSSQGSGNTIYF. The DNA reads as follows: TGTGCCAGCAGCTCACAGGGCTCTGGAAACACCATATATTTT. The V gene is TRBV12-3 or TRBV12-4 and the J gene is TRBJ1-3, and perhaps TRBD1 as D gene, on 6 matching bases. V and J are truncated by 6 bases and 0 bases respectively, leaving an intervening sequence of 9 bases. The cysteine opens and the phenylalanine closes a CDR3 of 14 amino acids. The DNA shown is the 42-base CDR3, in frame from base 1.